This entry lists 26 T cell receptor beta chains sequenced from one sample in a study of blood T cell repertoires in COVID-19. Libraries were prepared by immunoSEQ multiplex PCR; TCRdb keeps only in-frame clonotypes and omits some of them. The top ten hold 0.47% of the sample, which has 90,000 or so clones, 88% seen once. The material sequenced was peripheral blood. Receptors originate from a man in his 60s with acute or convalescent COVID-19.

The chain carries TRBV2 and TRBJ2-7; 11 bases line up with TRBD2. The CDR3 has 15 residues. The ends lost 8 bases at V and 4 bases at J; junction bases unmatched: 10. Germline loops: CDR1 SNHLY, CDR2 FYNNEI. This chain's CDR3 is CASRKAGLAEYEQYF. DNA for the CDR3: TGTGCCAGCCGAAAAGCGGGACTAGCGGAATACGAGCAGTACTTC.

As to this clone: Other DNA sequences from this sample encode an identical CDR3 as well. The J gene is TRBJ2-7, the V gene TRBV12-3 or TRBV12-4; 10 bases are a match to TRBD1. The junction had 2 bases not matched to a gene; V was cut back by 6 bases and J by 3 bases. The CDR3 length is 13 residues. CDR3: CASSRDRGYEQYF. The CDR3 nucleotides read TGTGCCAGCAGCCGGGACAGGGGCTACGAGCAGTACTTC.

The chain couples TRBV5-1 to TRBJ2-7; D gene unclear. The germline V gene encodes CDR1 SGHRS and CDR2 YFSETQ. V lost 0 bases, J lost 2 bases, and 9 bases lay in between. This CDR3 region has 14 residues. CDR3 nucleotide sequence: TGCGCCAGCAGCTTGGAGCCACAGACCTACGAGCAGTACTTC. Translation gives CASSLEPQTYEQYF.

The chain joins TRBV7-9 to TRBJ2-1, with 14 bases matching TRBD2. With V trimmed by 1 base and J by 6 bases, 2 bases remained unmatched. Germline lookup yields CDR1 SEHNR and CDR2 FQNEAQ (reference sequence). This CDR3 is 16 amino acids long. The CDR3 bases are TGTGCCAGCAGCTTAGAAGGGACTAGCGGGAGCAATGAGCAGTTCTTC. Its protein is CASSLEGTSGSNEQFF. The full variable domain, its missing parts supplied by reference TRBV7-9 and TRBJ2-1, is DTGVSQNPRHKITKRGQNVTFRCDPISEHNRLYWYRQTLGQGPEFLTYFQNEAQLEKSRLLSDRFSAERPKGSFSTLEIQRTEQGDSAMYLCASSLEGTSGSNEQFFGPGTRLTVL.

The gene calls are TRBV24-1 and TRBJ2-5, with TRBD2 identical over 10 bases. J was trimmed by 1 base and V by 3 bases; bases with no gene match: 4. The CDR3 has 16 amino acids. Per the germline V gene, CDR1 is KGHDR and CDR2 is SFDVKD. The CDR3: CATSDPRLAGQETQYF. CDR3 nucleotide sequence: TGTGCCACCAGTGATCCTAGACTAGCGGGCCAAGAGACCCAGTACTTC.

This chain connects TRBV19 to TRBJ2-7; 8 positions match TRBD2. Per the germline V gene, CDR1 is LNHDA and CDR2 is SQIVND (reference sequence). V lost 3 bases and J lost 2; bases outside the gene matches: 0. The CDR3 contains 13 residues. In DNA form, the CDR3 reads TGTGCCAGTAGTATTAGCGGGGCCTACGAGCAGTACTTC. Its translation is CASSISGAYEQYF.

This chain uses TRBV4-2 with TRBJ2-7; D is perhaps TRBD2 (6 bases). CDR3 size: 13 residues. The V and J ends lost 5 bases and 0 bases respectively, with 8 bases between them. CDR1 is LGHNA and CDR2 is YNFKEQ in the germline V gene. The CDR3 DNA is TGTGCCAGCAGCGGGGGGATCTCCTACGAGCAGTACTTC. As protein: CASSGGISYEQYF.

The V call is TRBV19, the J call TRBJ2-7; D possibly corresponds to TRBD2 (6 bases). The CDR3 runs to 13 residues. V was clipped by 7 bases and J by 0 bases, with 10 bases between them. Looked up from germline, CDR1 is LNHDA and CDR2 is SQIVND (reference sequence). The CDR3 bases are TGTGCCAGTAAATCGGGAGACTCCTACGAGCAGTACTTC. Translated, it gives CASKSGDSYEQYF. The whole variable domain, filled in from reference TRBV19 and TRBJ2-7, reads DGGITQSPKYLFRKEGQNVTLSCEQNLNHDAMYWYRQDPGQGLRLIYYSQIVNDFQKGDIAEGYSVSREKKESFPLTVTSAQKNPTAFYLCASKSGDSYEQYFGPGTRLTVT.

With respect to this clone: Compared with germline, one end of the junction differs, possibly owing to a read error. CDR3 protein: CASSPLGGTSRF. The CDR3, as DNA: TGTGCCAGCAGCCCCCTCGGGGGGACTTCTCGCTTC. The chain has TRBV14 and TRBJ2-7; the match to TRBD2 covers 7 bases. The CDR3 is made up of 12 amino acids. Germline CDR1 and CDR2: SGHDN and FVKESK.

The rearrangement links TRBV2 to TRBJ2-2; 11 bases fit TRBD2. V was clipped by 6 bases and J by 1 base; unmatched bases: 4. The CDR3 is 16 residues long. CDR1 and CDR2 from the germline V gene are SNHLY and FYNNEI. The CDR3 nucleotides are TGTGCCAGCAGCACCGGGACTAGCGGGAACACCGGGGAGCTGTTTTTT. It encodes CASSTGTSGNTGELFF.

The genes are TRBV2 and TRBJ2-5; D is perhaps TRBD1 (5 bases). CDR1 and CDR2 (germline): SNHLY, FYNNEI. The CDR3 is made up of 15 amino acids. Trimming shortened V by 6 bases and J by 4 bases, and 18 bases separated the two germline ends. CDR3 bases: TGTGCCAGCAGCCCCCCTGTGGGGCTGGGAGAGACCCAGTACTTC. Amino acids: CASSPPVGLGETQYF.

This clone was found once. The chain couples TRBV19 to TRBJ2-1, with 9 nucleotides matching TRBD1. Trimming removed 9 bases from V and 4 bases from J; junction bases left unmatched: 10. This CDR3 is built from 15 residues. Germline loops: CDR1 LNHDA, CDR2 SQIVND (reference sequence). The CDR3 sequence: CASTEGTGRYNEQFF. In nucleotides, the CDR3 is TGTGCCAGCACCGAGGGGACAGGGCGTTACAATGAGCAGTTCTTC.

The table lists this clone with a count of one. The rearrangement links TRBV6-6 to TRBJ1-1; D might be TRBD1 (5 bases). Germline CDR1 reads MNHNY; CDR2 reads SVGAGI (reference sequence). This CDR3 has 14 residues. Trimming shortened V by 4 bases and J by 2 bases, and 11 bases separated the two germline ends. CDR3: CASSSRQSNTEAFF. The CDR3 DNA reads TGTGCCAGCAGTTCCAGACAGAGCAACACTGAAGCTTTCTTT.

The chain has TRBV6-5 and TRBJ1-4; 7 bases agree with TRBD1. The CDR3 is made up of 13 amino acids. The trim removed 10 bases at V and 7 bases at J, leaving 9 bases unmatched. In germline, CDR1 is MNHEY, CDR2 SVGAGI. The CDR3 DNA sequence: TGTGCCACCACAGGGGTTGTCGTTGAAAAACTGTTTTTT. Its protein is CATTGVVVEKLFF.

This sequence joins TRBV2 and TRBJ2-7; 8 nucleotides align to TRBD2. The CDR3 loop spans 14 amino acids. The V gene's germline CDR1 is SNHLY and CDR2 FYNNEI. Trimming cost V 1 base and J 4 bases; bases outside gene matches: 3. This chain's CDR3 is CASSEEGTSYEQYF. The CDR3 nucleotides are TGTGCCAGCAGTGAAGAGGGGACTAGTTACGAGCAGTACTTC.

The chain carries TRBV30 and TRBJ1-2; 8 positions agree with TRBD1. This CDR3 region has 13 residues. The V and J ends lost 3 bases and 8 bases, in that order; junction bases with no gene match: 8. Germline CDR1 reads GTSNPN; CDR2 reads SVGIG (reference sequence). CDR3 in DNA: TGTGCCTGGAGACACAGGACAGGGCAAGGCTACACCTTC. It codes for CAWRHRTGQGYTF. The complete variable domain, with remaining parts taken from reference TRBV30 and TRBJ1-2, reads SQTIHQWPATLVQPVGSPLSLECTVEGTSNPNLYWYRQAAGRGLQLLFYSVGIGQISSEVPQNLSASRPQDRQFILSSKKLLLSDSGFYLCAWRHRTGQGYTFGSGTRLTVV.

The rearrangement joins TRBV24-1 to TRBJ2-3; TRBD2 might be the D (6 bases). The CDR3 sequence is 16 residues long. V was shortened by 4 bases and J by 2 bases, with 15 bases between the two germline ends. From germline, CDR1 is KGHDR and CDR2 SFDVKD. CDR3: CATSDRGDFNTDTQYF. The CDR3 coding sequence is TGTGCCACCAGTGACCGAGGGGACTTTAACACAGATACGCAGTATTTT.

The V call is TRBV5-4, the J call TRBJ1-2; tentatively, D is TRBD1 (5 bases). In germline, CDR1 is SGHNT, CDR2 YYREEE (reference sequence). The V gene lost 0 bases and the J gene lost 0 bases, with 9 bases spanning the gap. The CDR3 is 15 residues long. Written as DNA, the CDR3 is TGTGCCAGCAGCTTGGTCGGGGGGACTAACTATGGCTACACCTTC. Translating gives CASSLVGGTNYGYTF.

The genes are TRBV2 and TRBJ1-2; 7 positions match TRBD1. The length of the CDR3 is 14 residues. Germline trimming cut 7 bases from V and 4 bases from J; bases unmatched to any gene: 9. The germline V gene has CDR1 SNHLY and CDR2 FYNNEI. CDR3 DNA sequence: TGTGCCAGCACCCCCGAACAGGGGAGCTATGGCTACACCTTC. Translating gives CASTPEQGSYGYTF.

The CDR3 DNA reads TGCGCCAGCAGCCAATTCTTGGACAACAACTATGGCTACACCTTC. Residues: CASSQFLDNNYGYTF. This chain links TRBV4-1 with TRBJ1-2, with D tentatively TRBD1 (5 bases). The CDR3 is 15 residues long. V gave up 2 bases and J gave up 2 bases, with 12 bases separating them. Germline CDR1 is MGHRA and CDR2 is YSYEKL.

This clone was counted a few times. V and J are TRBV3-1 (or the pseudogene TRBV3-2) and TRBJ1-1, with D maybe TRBD1 (5 bases). This CDR3 has 14 amino acids. The V end was cut by 2 bases, the J end by 5 bases, with 12 bases between. Germline CDR1 LGHDT, CDR2 YNNKEL (reference sequence). Here the CDR3 reads CASSQSGERTEAFF. The CDR3 DNA sequence: TGTGCCAGCAGCCAATCGGGGGAAAGGACTGAAGCTTTCTTT.

This clone was found once. The genes are TRBV6-5 and TRBJ2-6, with 7 bases fitting TRBD1. CDR1 is MNHEY and CDR2 is SVGAGI in the germline V gene. V lost 5 bases, J lost 2 bases, and 3 bases stayed unmatched. CDR3 length: 15 amino acids. CDR3 region: CASSQTGAGANVLTF. DNA of the CDR3: TGTGCCAGCAGTCAAACAGGGGCTGGGGCCAACGTCCTGACTTTC.

The chain employs TRBV5-1 and TRBJ2-3; D is ambiguous. V dropped 0 bases and J dropped 2 bases, with 10 bases sitting between them. Germline CDR1 SGHRS, CDR2 YFSETQ. This CDR3 region has 15 residues. The CDR3 loop is CASSLDSFSTDTQYF. The CDR3 DNA is TGCGCCAGCAGCTTGGACAGTTTCTCCACAGATACGCAGTATTTT. Drawing the rest from reference TRBV5-1 and TRBJ2-3, the complete variable domain is KAGVTQTPRYLIKTRGQQVTLSCSPISGHRSVSWYQQTPGQGLQFLFEYFSETQRNKGNFPGRFSGRQFSNSRSEMNVSTLELGDSALYLCASSLDSFSTDTQYFGPGTRLTVL.

V gene TRBV29-1 combines with J gene TRBJ1-5; D not resolved. Trimming pared 4 bases from V and 3 bases from J, leaving 10 bases between. From germline, CDR1 is SQVTM and CDR2 ANQGSEA. The CDR3 spans 13 residues. CDR3 sequence: CSVGTGDNQPQHF. The CDR3 coding sequence is TGCAGCGTTGGGACTGGCGACAATCAGCCCCAGCATTTT.

The chain has TRBV5-1 and TRBJ2-7; possibly TRBD2 for D (6 bases). The CDR3 has 17 residues. CDR1 is SGHRS and CDR2 is YFSETQ in the germline V gene. V was pared by 2 bases and J by 1 base, with 19 bases between. This CDR3 is CASSFASADYLSYEQYF. The CDR3 bases are TGCGCCAGCAGCTTTGCCTCGGCGGACTACCTTTCCTACGAGCAGTACTTC.

The V gene is TRBV19, the J gene TRBJ2-3, with TRBD2 matching over 10 bases. V was clipped by 1 base and J by 0 bases; unmatched bases: 7. Germline V gene sequence: CDR1 LNHDA, CDR2 SQIVND (reference sequence). The CDR3 is 18 residues long. CDR3 sequence (DNA): TGTGCCAGTAGTATAGGGTCTAGCGGGAGCCTTAGCACAGATACGCAGTATTTT. It yields the protein CASSIGSSGSLSTDTQYF. Full variable domain (remainder filled in from reference TRBV19 and TRBJ2-3): DGGITQSPKYLFRKEGQNVTLSCEQNLNHDAMYWYRQDPGQGLRLIYYSQIVNDFQKGDIAEGYSVSREKKESFPLTVTSAQKNPTAFYLCASSIGSSGSLSTDTQYFGPGTRLTVL.